These T cell receptor beta chains were read from a single sample in a study of T-cell reconstitution after alpha-beta-depleted transplantation in children. TCRdb redid the calling of the PCR reads with MiXCR, one entry per CDR3 protein. Of a few hundred thousand distinct CDR3 sequences listed, about a sixth are singletons. Here the sequenced sample was PBMCs, mostly from graft donor cells, taken 360 days after TCRalphabeta/CD19-depleted stem cell transplant. These receptors came from a boy in the first two years of life who had a stem cell transplant for Wiskott-Aldrich syndrome, so the T cells may come from the graft donor. The CDR3 runs from the conserved cysteine through the conserved F or W. The order of the fields is clone size, V gene, D gene, J gene, CDR3 DNA, CDR3 protein. The D gene is left open where the match is weak. Only some rows state a clone size, as once, few, many or a class for expanded clones.

abundance: .
v_gene: TRBV11-2
d_gene: .
j_gene: TRBJ2-2
CDR3nt: TGTGCCAGCAGCGCAGGAGCGTTGTCCGGGGAGCTGTTTTTT
CDR3aa: CASSAGALSGELFF

abundance: many
v_gene: TRBV7-2
d_gene: .
j_gene: TRBJ1-5
CDR3nt: TGTGCCAGCAGCCAAGGGGCTTTTAATCAGCCCCAGCATTTT
CDR3aa: CASSQGAFNQPQHF

abundance: few
v_gene: TRBV7-6
d_gene: .
j_gene: TRBJ2-3
CDR3nt: TGTGCCAGCAGCTCGACATTTTTTATAGATACGCAGTATTTT
CDR3aa: CASSSTFFIDTQYF

abundance: few
v_gene: TRBV12-3/TRBV12-4
d_gene: .
j_gene: TRBJ2-5
CDR3nt: TGTGCCAGCAGTACTAGCCCAGAGACCCAGTACTTC
CDR3aa: CASSTSPETQYF

abundance: .
v_gene: TRBV18
d_gene: TRBD2
j_gene: TRBJ2-7
CDR3nt: TGTGCCAGCTCACCACGGCTAGCGGGGGTCTACGAGCAGTACTTC
CDR3aa: CASSPRLAGVYEQYF

abundance: once
v_gene: TRBV6-5
d_gene: .
j_gene: TRBJ1-2
CDR3nt: TGTGCCAGCAGTTACTCGGGGATCTATGGCTACACCTTC
CDR3aa: CASSYSGIYGYTF

abundance: .
v_gene: TRBV6-1
d_gene: TRBD1
j_gene: TRBJ1-2
CDR3nt: TGTGCCAGCAGTACCCCTGGTGACAGGGTCTATGGCTACACCTTC
CDR3aa: CASSTPGDRVYGYTF

abundance: .
v_gene: TRBV23-1
d_gene: .
j_gene: TRBJ1-2
CDR3nt: TGCGCCAGCAGTCAATCAAGGACAAGATATGGCTACACCTTC
CDR3aa: CASSQSRTRYGYTF

abundance: .
v_gene: TRBV20-1
d_gene: .
j_gene: TRBJ2-5
CDR3nt: TGCAGTGCCCAGAAGGGGGGAGAGACCCAGTACTTC
CDR3aa: CSAQKGGETQYF

abundance: .
v_gene: TRBV11-2
d_gene: .
j_gene: TRBJ1-1
CDR3nt: TGTGCCAGCAGTCTACAGGGAAGGGCCGCGGGGGCTTTCTTT
CDR3aa: CASSLQGRAAGAFF

abundance: many
v_gene: TRBV10-3
d_gene: TRBD1
j_gene: TRBJ2-7
CDR3nt: TGTGCCATCAGTAGCCGGGACAGAGCCTACGAGCAGTACTTC
CDR3aa: CAISSRDRAYEQYF

abundance: few
v_gene: TRBV10-3
d_gene: .
j_gene: TRBJ2-1
CDR3nt: TGTGCCATCAGTGCCCGAGGGGGGGGGGGCCCCTACAATGAGCAGTTCTTC
CDR3aa: CAISARGGGGPYNEQFF

abundance: .
v_gene: TRBV12-3/TRBV12-4
d_gene: TRBD2
j_gene: TRBJ2-7
CDR3nt: TGTGCCAGCGGCACGCAGCGGGGGCGGTGGAGCTCCTACGAGCAGTACTTC
CDR3aa: CASGTQRGRWSSYEQYF

abundance: few
v_gene: TRBV4-3
d_gene: .
j_gene: TRBJ2-3
CDR3nt: TGCGCCAGCAGCCAAGATGGAGGGACTCCGGATACGCAGTATTTT
CDR3aa: CASSQDGGTPDTQYF

abundance: .
v_gene: TRBV7-2
d_gene: TRBD2
j_gene: TRBJ2-5
CDR3nt: TGTGCCAGCAGCTTAGGCCGGTCGGGGGGGAAAGAGACCCAGTACTTC
CDR3aa: CASSLGRSGGKETQYF

abundance: .
v_gene: TRBV28
d_gene: .
j_gene: TRBJ2-2
CDR3nt: TGTGCCAGCACGCTCCTTGGGGCAGGGAACACCGGGGAGCTGTTTTTT
CDR3aa: CASTLLGAGNTGELFF

abundance: .
v_gene: TRBV5-1
d_gene: .
j_gene: TRBJ2-7
CDR3nt: TGCGCCAGCAGCTTGACCGGGCTAGAAACCTACGAGCAGTACTTC
CDR3aa: CASSLTGLETYEQYF

abundance: few
v_gene: TRBV28
d_gene: TRBD1
j_gene: TRBJ2-5
CDR3nt: TGTGCCAGCAGTTTCCTTCGGGACAGGGAAGAGACCCAGTACTTC
CDR3aa: CASSFLRDREETQYF

abundance: few
v_gene: TRBV28
d_gene: .
j_gene: TRBJ2-2
CDR3nt: TGTGCCAGCAGTCACTGGGTTCCGAACACCGGGGAGCTGTTTTTT
CDR3aa: CASSHWVPNTGELFF

abundance: .
v_gene: TRBV7-6
d_gene: TRBD2
j_gene: TRBJ2-7
CDR3nt: TGTGCCAGCAGCTTCACTAGCGCTCCCTACGAGCAGTACTTC
CDR3aa: CASSFTSAPYEQYF

abundance: few
v_gene: TRBV5-1
d_gene: .
j_gene: TRBJ2-3
CDR3nt: TGCGCCAGCAGCCATATAAGAACTTTAGGAGATACGCAGTATTTT
CDR3aa: CASSHIRTLGDTQYF

abundance: .
v_gene: TRBV3-1
d_gene: .
j_gene: TRBJ2-7
CDR3nt: TGTGCCAGCAGCCAGTTCTACGAGCAGTACTTC
CDR3aa: CASSQFYEQYF

abundance: few
v_gene: TRBV5-1
d_gene: TRBD1
j_gene: TRBJ2-7
CDR3nt: TGCGCCAGCAGCTTGGCCAAGGACAGGGCCTACTACGAGCAGTACTTC
CDR3aa: CASSLAKDRAYYEQYF

abundance: .
v_gene: TRBV20-1
d_gene: TRBD2
j_gene: TRBJ2-1
CDR3nt: TGCAGTGCACGACTAGCGGGAGGGCCAGGTGAGCAGTTCTTC
CDR3aa: CSARLAGGPGEQFF

abundance: .
v_gene: TRBV20-1
d_gene: TRBD2
j_gene: TRBJ2-3
CDR3nt: TGCAGTGCTAGGGGACTAGCGGTTGGTACGCAGTATTTT
CDR3aa: CSARGLAVGTQYF

abundance: few
v_gene: TRBV27
d_gene: .
j_gene: TRBJ2-1
CDR3nt: TGTGCCAGCAGCCACAGGGTAGGCTCCTACAATGAGCAGTTCTTC
CDR3aa: CASSHRVGSYNEQFF

abundance: .
v_gene: TRBV20-1
d_gene: TRBD1
j_gene: TRBJ2-2
CDR3nt: TGCAGTGCTAGAGGGACGGACAGGGCCAGGGCCGGGGAGCTGTTTTTT
CDR3aa: CSARGTDRARAGELFF

abundance: .
v_gene: TRBV29-1
d_gene: TRBD2
j_gene: TRBJ2-1
CDR3nt: TGCAGCGTTCGTCTACTAGCGGGAGTCCGGGATGAGCAGTTCTTC
CDR3aa: CSVRLLAGVRDEQFF

abundance: .
v_gene: TRBV5-6
d_gene: .
j_gene: TRBJ2-1
CDR3nt: TGTGCCAGCAGCTTGTATATAGTCTCCTACAATGAGCAGTTCTTC
CDR3aa: CASSLYIVSYNEQFF

abundance: few
v_gene: TRBV28
d_gene: .
j_gene: TRBJ2-1
CDR3nt: TGTGCCAGCAGTTTAGAACTAGCTAGATTCTTC
CDR3aa: CASSLELARFF

abundance: .
v_gene: TRBV12-3/TRBV12-4
d_gene: .
j_gene: TRBJ2-2
CDR3nt: TGTGCCAGCACCCACTCCGACAGCCCTGCCCCATCGAACACCGGGGAGCTGTTTTTT
CDR3aa: CASTHSDSPAPSNTGELFF

abundance: .
v_gene: TRBV7-6
d_gene: .
j_gene: TRBJ2-7
CDR3nt: TGTGCCAGCAGCTTAGCGCCGGGCTTCTACGAGCAGTACTTC
CDR3aa: CASSLAPGFYEQYF

abundance: .
v_gene: TRBV7-9
d_gene: TRBD1
j_gene: TRBJ2-7
CDR3nt: TGTGCCAGCAGCTTTGGCTCCAGGGGGCTATACGAGCAGTACTTC
CDR3aa: CASSFGSRGLYEQYF

abundance: many
v_gene: TRBV10-3
d_gene: .
j_gene: TRBJ2-5
CDR3nt: TGTGCCATCAGTGGAGGGGGAGAGACCCAGTACTTC
CDR3aa: CAISGGGETQYF

abundance: .
v_gene: TRBV12-3/TRBV12-4
d_gene: .
j_gene: TRBJ2-1
CDR3nt: TGTGCCAGCAGTTTACCCGCGGACGCGCTCCTCGACAATGAGCAGTTCTTC
CDR3aa: CASSLPADALLDNEQFF

abundance: once
v_gene: TRBV25-1
d_gene: .
j_gene: TRBJ1-2
CDR3nt: TGTGCCAGCAGTGAATTGGGGCGCAACTATGGCTACACCTTC
CDR3aa: CASSELGRNYGYTF

abundance: few
v_gene: TRBV20-1
d_gene: .
j_gene: TRBJ2-4
CDR3nt: TGCAGTGCTTGGAGTTGGGGCAAAAACATTCAGTACTTC
CDR3aa: CSAWSWGKNIQYF

abundance: .
v_gene: TRBV2
d_gene: TRBD2
j_gene: TRBJ2-1
CDR3nt: TGTGCCAGCAGTGCACTAGCGGGAGTCTACAATGAGCAGTTCTTC
CDR3aa: CASSALAGVYNEQFF

abundance: .
v_gene: TRBV9
d_gene: .
j_gene: TRBJ2-2
CDR3nt: TGTGCCAGCAGCGTAGCGTTGGGCGGGCGGTACCTCTCCACCGGGGAGCTGTTTTTT
CDR3aa: CASSVALGGRYLSTGELFF

abundance: many
v_gene: TRBV5-1
d_gene: .
j_gene: TRBJ2-2
CDR3nt: TGCGCCAGCAGAGGTCTTACGAACACCGGGGAGCTGTTTTTT
CDR3aa: CASRGLTNTGELFF

abundance: .
v_gene: TRBV7-2
d_gene: .
j_gene: TRBJ2-7
CDR3nt: TGTGCCAGCAGCTTATACGGACACCCGAGCTCCTACGAGCAGTACTTC
CDR3aa: CASSLYGHPSSYEQYF

abundance: few
v_gene: TRBV30
d_gene: .
j_gene: TRBJ1-5
CDR3nt: TGTGCCTGGAACCGACAGCGCAATCAGCCCCAGCATTTT
CDR3aa: CAWNRQRNQPQHF

abundance: .
v_gene: TRBV5-1
d_gene: .
j_gene: TRBJ2-3
CDR3nt: TGCGCCAGCAGCTCCTATTTGAGAGGGGGCACAGATACGCAGTATTTT
CDR3aa: CASSSYLRGGTDTQYF

abundance: .
v_gene: TRBV7-8
d_gene: TRBD2
j_gene: TRBJ2-5
CDR3nt: TGTGCCAGCAGCTTATTCCCAGCGGGGGGGCAAGAGACCCAGTACTTC
CDR3aa: CASSLFPAGGQETQYF

abundance: .
v_gene: TRBV27
d_gene: TRBD2
j_gene: TRBJ2-1
CDR3nt: TGTGCCAGCAGTACCCCCTGGACTAGCGGATATTACAATGAGCAGTTCTTC
CDR3aa: CASSTPWTSGYYNEQFF

abundance: few
v_gene: TRBV29-1
d_gene: .
j_gene: TRBJ1-2
CDR3nt: TGCAGCGTTTGGGCAGGGGAAAGCTATGGCTACACCTTC
CDR3aa: CSVWAGESYGYTF

abundance: .
v_gene: TRBV28
d_gene: .
j_gene: TRBJ2-2
CDR3nt: TGTCTGGGAATCCCGATGGCCGGGGAGCTGTTTTTT
CDR3aa: CLGIPMAGELFF

abundance: few
v_gene: TRBV10-3
d_gene: .
j_gene: TRBJ2-2
CDR3nt: TGTGCCATCAGTGGGAAAGGGACCGGGGAGCTGTTTTTT
CDR3aa: CAISGKGTGELFF